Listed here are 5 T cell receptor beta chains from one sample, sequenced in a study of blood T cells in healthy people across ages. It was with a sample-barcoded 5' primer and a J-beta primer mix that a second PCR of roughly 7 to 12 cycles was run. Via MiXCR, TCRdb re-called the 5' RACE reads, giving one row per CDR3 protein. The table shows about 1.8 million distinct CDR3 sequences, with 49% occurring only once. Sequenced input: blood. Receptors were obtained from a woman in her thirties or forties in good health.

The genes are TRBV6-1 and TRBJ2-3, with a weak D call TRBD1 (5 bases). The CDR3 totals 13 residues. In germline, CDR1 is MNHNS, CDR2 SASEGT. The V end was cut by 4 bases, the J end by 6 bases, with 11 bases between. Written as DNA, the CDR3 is TGTGCCAGCAGTGTAGGGGCTATCGATACGCAGTATTTT. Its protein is CASSVGAIDTQYF.

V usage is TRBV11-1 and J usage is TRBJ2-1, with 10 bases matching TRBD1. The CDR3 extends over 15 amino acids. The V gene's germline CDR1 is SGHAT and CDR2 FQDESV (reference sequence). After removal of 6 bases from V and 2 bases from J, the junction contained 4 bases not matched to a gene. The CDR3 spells CASRRDRGAYNEQFF. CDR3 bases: TGTGCCAGCAGACGGGACAGGGGCGCCTACAATGAGCAGTTCTTC.

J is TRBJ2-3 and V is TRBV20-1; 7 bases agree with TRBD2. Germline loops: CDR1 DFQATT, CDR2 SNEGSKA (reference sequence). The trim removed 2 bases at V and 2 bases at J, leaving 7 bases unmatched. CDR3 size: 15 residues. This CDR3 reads CSARIAGAITDTQYF. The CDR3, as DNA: TGCAGTGCTAGAATTGCGGGAGCGATCACAGATACGCAGTATTTT.

CDR3 in DNA: TGTGCCAGCAGTTTCCAGAGGATGGTCTACGAGCAGTACTTC. Translated, it gives CASSFQRMVYEQYF. V usage is TRBV28 and J usage is TRBJ2-7; the D is unclear. Between the trimmed V and J ends, which lost 3 bases and 3 bases, there was a span of 12 bases. Per germline, CDR1 MDHEN and CDR2 SYDVKM. The CDR3 totals 14 residues.

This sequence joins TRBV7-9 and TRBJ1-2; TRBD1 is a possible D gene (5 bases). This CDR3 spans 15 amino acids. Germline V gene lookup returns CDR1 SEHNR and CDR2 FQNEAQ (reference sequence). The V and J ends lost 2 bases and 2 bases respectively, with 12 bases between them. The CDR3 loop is CASSLYPGTNYGYTF. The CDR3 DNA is TGTGCCAGCAGCTTATATCCAGGGACCAACTATGGCTACACCTTC. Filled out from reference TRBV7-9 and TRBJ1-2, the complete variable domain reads DTGVSQNPRHKITKRGQNVTFRCDPISEHNRLYWYRQTLGQGPEFLTYFQNEAQLEKSRLLSDRFSAERPKGSFSTLEIQRTEQGDSAMYLCASSLYPGTNYGYTFGSGTRLTVV.